This T cell receptor beta chain is drawn from a study of cytomegalovirus exposure and HLA in healthy donors. PCR involved 60 Vbeta and 13 Jbeta primers. Method: immunoSEQ multiplex PCR; TCRdb's copy keeps in-frame clones and lacks some. The sample holds 110,000 or so clones, 82% seen once. General study points: Roughly even sequencing depth across donors was the assumption behind the presence/absence analyses. Highly shared variants forming one cluster were likely a sequencing artifact. A later analysis found common viral pathogens apparently linked to several of the most significant clusters.

Remarks on this clone: Its antigen is not identified.

Sample: PBMCs. The source of this sequence is a woman aged 18-30 years in good health and CMV-seronegative.

CDR3 residues: CATGTPNEKLFF. The CDR3 DNA follows: TGTGCCACCGGGACACCGAATGAAAAACTGTTTTTT. The chain uses TRBV27 and TRBJ1-4, with D perhaps TRBD1 (6 bases). The V gene's germline CDR1 is MNHEY and CDR2 SMNVEV (reference sequence). This CDR3 region has 12 residues. V dropped 10 bases and J dropped 5 bases, with 11 bases sitting between them. Drawing the rest from reference TRBV27 and TRBJ1-4, the complete variable domain is EAQVTQNPRYLITVTGKKLTVTCSQNMNHEYMSWYRQDPGLGLRQIYYSMNVEVTDKGDVPEGYKVSRKEKRNFPLILESPSPNQTSLYFCATGTPNEKLFFGSGTQLSVL.